The rows below give T cell receptor beta chains drawn from one sample of a study of graft-versus-host responses after intestinal transplantation. Profiled with immunoSEQ multiplex PCR; TCRdb holds only in-frame clones, not every one. The sample has about 29,000 clones, nearly 90% seen once; the top ten hold under 14%. The sample consisted of PBMCs, taken around 62 weeks after intestinal transplantation. Source of these receptors: a human patient who received an intestinal transplant, so some T cells may come from the graft donor. Each CDR3 is given with its conserved first and last residue. A D gene is named only where the DNA matches it firmly. Clone size appears in some rows only: once, few, many, or a class for an expanded clone.

abundance	v_gene	d_gene	j_gene	CDR3aa	CDR3nt
.	TRBV19	.	TRBJ2-2	CASSISGASGTGELFF	TGTGCCAGTAGTATATCAGGGGCGAGTGGCACCGGGGAGCTGTTTTTT
.	TRBV5-4	.	TRBJ2-1	CASSRATGLTYANEQFF	TGTGCCAGCAGCCGTGCAACTGGCCTCACTTACGCCAATGAGCAGTTCTTC
.	TRBV7-9	TRBD2	TRBJ2-1	CASSLASGGAGEQFF	TGTGCCAGCAGCTTAGCTAGCGGGGGGGCAGGTGAGCAGTTCTTC
.	TRBV9	.	TRBJ1-2	CASSVRASNYGYTF	TGTGCCAGCAGCGTCCGGGCCTCTAACTATGGCTACACCTTC
.	TRBV6-6	.	TRBJ2-7	CATTQGYEQYF	TGTGCCACCACACAGGGCTACGAGCAGTACTTC
.	TRBV28	.	TRBJ1-4	CASNSASTNEKLFF	TGTGCCAGCAATAGTGCCTCAACTAATGAAAAACTGTTTTTT
.	TRBV29-1	.	TRBJ2-7	CSVRDRPYEQYF	TGCAGCGTCCGAGACAGACCCTACGAGCAGTACTTC
.	TRBV19	.	TRBJ2-5	CASSMNRVPQETQYF	TGTGCCAGTAGTATGAACAGGGTCCCGCAAGAGACCCAGTACTTC
.	TRBV6-5	.	TRBJ1-2	CASSTGQLYGYTF	TGTGCCAGCAGTACCGGACAGCTCTATGGCTACACCTTC
.	TRBV5-1	.	TRBJ1-1	CASTMAGQGSGRSMNTEAFF	TGCGCCAGCACCATGGCAGGGCAGGGCTCCGGGCGGTCGATGAACACTGAAGCTTTCTTT
once	TRBV6-1	TRBD1	TRBJ1-1	CASSEPKILQGTPEAFF	TGTGCCAGCAGTGAACCCAAAATATTACAGGGGACTCCGGAAGCTTTCTTT
.	TRBV27	.	TRBJ1-5	CASSFLAAAAGGNQPQHF	TGTGCCAGCAGTTTCCTCGCCGCGGCGGCTGGAGGCAATCAGCCCCAGCATTTT
.	TRBV6-1	.	TRBJ2-7	CATGTSEQYF	TGTGCCACGGGGACCTCGGAGCAGTACTTC
.	TRBV7-9	.	TRBJ2-1	CASSLARREQFF	TGTGCCAGCAGCTTAGCCAGAAGGGAGCAGTTCTTC
.	TRBV11-2	.	TRBJ1-1	CASSLRGAENTEAFF	TGTGCCAGCAGCTTAAGGGGGGCTGAGAACACTGAAGCTTTCTTT
.	TRBV6-1	.	TRBJ1-3	CASSEARGTGNTIYF	TGTGCCAGCAGTGAAGCGCGGGGGACTGGAAACACCATATATTTT
.	TRBV18	.	TRBJ1-1	CASSPGLNTEAFF	TGTGCCAGCTCACCCGGTTTGAACACTGAAGCTTTCTTT
.	TRBV30	TRBD1	TRBJ1-5	CAWSQGGGQPQHF	TGTGCCTGGAGCCAAGGGGGCGGTCAGCCCCAGCATTTT
once	TRBV2	.	TRBJ2-7	CAGGAYEQHF	TGTGCCGGCGGAGCCTACGAGCAGCACTTC
once	TRBV7-8	.	TRBJ2-2	CASSLVSGGTGTGELFF	TGTGCCAGCAGCTTAGTTTCGGGTGGAACGGGAACCGGGGAGCTGTTTTTT
.	TRBV7-2	.	TRBJ2-1	CASSLVGVEQFF	TGTGCCAGCAGCTTAGTGGGTGTAGAGCAGTTCTTC
.	TRBV18	TRBD1	TRBJ1-1	CASSSDRGTEAFF	TGTGCCAGCTCATCAGACAGGGGCACTGAAGCTTTCTTT